The rows below give T cell receptor beta chains drawn from one sample of a study of post-analysis software for immune sequencing data. TCRdb ran MiXCR on the PCR reads and lists one entry per CDR3 protein. The sample holds roughly 600,000 distinct CDR3 sequences, about 44% seen once. The material sequenced was blood. These receptors were obtained from a girl under 18 with multiple sclerosis. Both conserved end residues are trimmed from each CDR3. Each record gives: D gene, V gene, clone size, CDR3 protein. The D gene is left open where the match is weak. Rows may omit the clone size; those that give it use once, few, many or a size class.

>NA|TRBV12-3/TRBV12-4|NA
ASSPLKENIQY
>NA|TRBV29-1|NA
SVGEPDYEQY
>NA|TRBV12-3/TRBV12-4|once
APRQVQETQY
>TRBD1|TRBV5-1|few
ASSRGQVDFYGYT
>TRBD1|TRBV7-2|NA
ASSLEGTGLGQPQH
>NA|TRBV20-1|NA
SARIDTAAYEQY
>NA|TRBV7-8|NA
ASSLDSYSDQPQH
>NA|TRBV29-1|NA
SVENRVDIEETQY
>TRBD1|TRBV13|few
ASSPQGASYNEQF
>TRBD1|TRBV7-2|NA
ASSSPGTGTGLRSGYT
>TRBD1|TRBV7-8|few
ASSYNRGDEAF
>NA|TRBV29-1|NA
SVGILMSQGAGELF
>NA|TRBV4-1|once
ASSQPRSLSTDTQY
>NA|TRBV7-2|once
ASSPNRAVETQY
>NA|TRBV19|NA
ASSIYRDSTDTQY
>NA|TRBV24-1|NA
ATSFNQKETQY
>TRBD1|TRBV12-3/TRBV12-4|NA
ASEDRGGNYGYT